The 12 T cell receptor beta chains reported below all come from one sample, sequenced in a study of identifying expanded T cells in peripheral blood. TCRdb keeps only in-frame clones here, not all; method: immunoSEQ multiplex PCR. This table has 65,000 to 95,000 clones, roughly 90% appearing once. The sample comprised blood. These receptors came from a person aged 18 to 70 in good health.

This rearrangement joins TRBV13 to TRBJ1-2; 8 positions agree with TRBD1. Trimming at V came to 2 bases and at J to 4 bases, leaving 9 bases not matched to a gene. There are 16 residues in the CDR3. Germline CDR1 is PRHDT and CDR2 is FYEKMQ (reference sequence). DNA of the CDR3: TGTGCCAGCAGCTTACGTCGGATGACAGGGGTCTATGGCTACACCTTC. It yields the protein CASSLRRMTGVYGYTF. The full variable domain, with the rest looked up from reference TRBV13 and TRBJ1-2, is AAGVIQSPRHLIKEKRETATLKCYPIPRHDTVYWYQQGPGQDPQFLISFYEKMQSDKGSIPDRFSAQQFSDYHSELNMSSLELGDSALYFCASSLRRMTGVYGYTFGSGTRLTVV.

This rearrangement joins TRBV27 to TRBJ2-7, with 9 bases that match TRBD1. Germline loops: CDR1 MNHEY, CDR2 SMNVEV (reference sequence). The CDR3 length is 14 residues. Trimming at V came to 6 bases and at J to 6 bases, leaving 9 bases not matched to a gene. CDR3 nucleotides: TGTGCCAGCAGCCCCGGGACAGGGTTTGGCGAGCAGTACTTC. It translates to CASSPGTGFGEQYF.

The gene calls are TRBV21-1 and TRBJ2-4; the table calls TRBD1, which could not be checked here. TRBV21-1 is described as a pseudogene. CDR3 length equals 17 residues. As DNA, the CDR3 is TGTGCCAGCAGCCCGCGGACAGGGGAGATAGCCAAAAACATTCAGTACTTC. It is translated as CASSPRTGEIAKNIQYF.

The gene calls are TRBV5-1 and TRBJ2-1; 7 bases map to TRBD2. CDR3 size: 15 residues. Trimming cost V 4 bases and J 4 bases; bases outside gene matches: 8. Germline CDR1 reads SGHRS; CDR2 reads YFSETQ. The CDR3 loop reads CASSGTTESYNEQFF. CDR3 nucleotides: TGCGCCAGCAGCGGGACTACCGAGAGTTACAATGAGCAGTTCTTC.

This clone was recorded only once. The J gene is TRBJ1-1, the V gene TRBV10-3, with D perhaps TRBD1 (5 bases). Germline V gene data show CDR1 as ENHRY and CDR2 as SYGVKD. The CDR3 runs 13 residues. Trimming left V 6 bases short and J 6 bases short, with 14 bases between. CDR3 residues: CAIRGSGEAEAFF. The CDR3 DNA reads TGTGCCATCAGGGGCTCGGGGGAAGCTGAAGCTTTCTTT.

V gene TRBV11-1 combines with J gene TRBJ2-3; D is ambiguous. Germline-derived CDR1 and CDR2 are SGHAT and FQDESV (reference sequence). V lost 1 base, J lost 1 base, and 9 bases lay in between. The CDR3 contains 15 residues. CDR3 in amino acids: CASSLGRKGTDTQYF. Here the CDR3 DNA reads TGTGCCAGCAGCTTAGGGCGGAAAGGCACAGATACGCAGTATTTT.

This chain's CDR3 is CASSFDRGADTQYF. CDR3 nucleotide sequence: TGCGCCAGCAGCTTCGACAGGGGTGCGGATACGCAGTATTTT. The V gene is TRBV5-1, the J gene TRBJ2-3; 8 bases map to TRBD1. The CDR3 totals 14 residues. CDR1 SGHRS and CDR2 YFSETQ come from the germline V gene. The ends lost 2 bases at V and 6 bases at J; junction bases unmatched: 5.

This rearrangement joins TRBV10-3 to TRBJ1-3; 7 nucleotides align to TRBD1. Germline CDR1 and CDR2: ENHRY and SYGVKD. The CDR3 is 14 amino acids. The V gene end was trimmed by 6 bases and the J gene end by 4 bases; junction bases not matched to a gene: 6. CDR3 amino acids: CAIRLGTAGNTIYF. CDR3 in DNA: TGTGCCATCAGACTTGGGACAGCCGGAAACACCATATATTTT.

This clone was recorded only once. CDR3 coding DNA: TGTGCCAGCAGAGGAGGGTTCTCTAACTATGGCTACACCTTC. It encodes CASRGGFSNYGYTF. The rearrangement links TRBV28 to TRBJ1-2; no clear D gene. The V and J ends lost 6 bases and 0 bases respectively, with 11 bases between them. This CDR3 contains 14 residues. CDR1 MDHEN and CDR2 SYDVKM come from the germline V gene.

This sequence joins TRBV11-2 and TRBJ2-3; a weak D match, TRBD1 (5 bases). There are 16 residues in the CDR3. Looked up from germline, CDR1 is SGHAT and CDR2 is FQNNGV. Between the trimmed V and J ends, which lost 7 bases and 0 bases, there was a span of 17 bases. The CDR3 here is CASTPVRQGSTDTQYF. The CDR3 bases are TGTGCCAGCACCCCCGTCAGGCAGGGTAGCACAGATACGCAGTATTTT. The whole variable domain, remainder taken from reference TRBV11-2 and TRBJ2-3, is EAGVAQSPRYKIIEKRQSVAFWCNPISGHATLYWYQQILGQGPKLLIQFQNNGVVDDSQLPKDRFSAERLKGVDSTLKIQPAKLEDSAVYLCASTPVRQGSTDTQYFGPGTRLTVL.

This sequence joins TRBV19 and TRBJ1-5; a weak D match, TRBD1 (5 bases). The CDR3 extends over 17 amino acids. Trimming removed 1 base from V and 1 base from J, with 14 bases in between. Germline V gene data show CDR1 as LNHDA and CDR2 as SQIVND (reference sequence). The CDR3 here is CASSIATPGRSNQPQHF. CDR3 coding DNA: TGTGCCAGTAGTATAGCGACTCCGGGACGGAGCAATCAGCCCCAGCATTTT.

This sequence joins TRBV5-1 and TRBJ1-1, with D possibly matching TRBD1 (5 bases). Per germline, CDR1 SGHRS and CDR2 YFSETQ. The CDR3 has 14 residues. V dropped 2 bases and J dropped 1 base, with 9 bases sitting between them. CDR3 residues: CASSFLQANTEAFF. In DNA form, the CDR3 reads TGCGCCAGCAGCTTTTTACAGGCGAACACTGAAGCTTTCTTT.